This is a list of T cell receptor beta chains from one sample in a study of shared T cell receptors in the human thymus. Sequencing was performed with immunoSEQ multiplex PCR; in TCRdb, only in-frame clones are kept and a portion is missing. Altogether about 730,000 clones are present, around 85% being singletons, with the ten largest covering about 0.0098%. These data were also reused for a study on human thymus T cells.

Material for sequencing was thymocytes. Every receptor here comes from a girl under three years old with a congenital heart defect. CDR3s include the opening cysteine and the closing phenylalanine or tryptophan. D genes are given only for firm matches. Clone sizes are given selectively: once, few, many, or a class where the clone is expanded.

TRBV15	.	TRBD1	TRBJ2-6	CATSRPGQGLSGANVLTF	TGTGCCACCAGCAGACCGGGACAGGGGCTCTCTGGGGCCAACGTCCTGACTTTC
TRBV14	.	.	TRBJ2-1	CASSQDLTGLGSWLSYNEQFF	TGTGCCAGCAGCCAAGACCTCACAGGGTTGGGCTCCTGGCTCTCCTACAATGAGCAGTTCTTC
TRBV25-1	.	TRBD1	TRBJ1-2	CASSGRYRDSGGVWGYTF	TGTGCCAGCAGTGGAAGATACCGGGACAGTGGAGGCGTTTGGGGCTACACCTTC
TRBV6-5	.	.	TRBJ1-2	CASSSRDGYTF	TGTGCCAGCAGTTCCAGGGATGGCTACACCTTC
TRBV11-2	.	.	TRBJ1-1	CASSRGGENTEAFF	TGTGCCAGCAGCAGGGGGGGAGAAAACACTGAAGCTTTCTTT
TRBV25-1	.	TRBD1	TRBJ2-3	CASKYRGDTQYF	TGTGCCAGCAAGTACAGGGGGGATACGCAGTATTTT
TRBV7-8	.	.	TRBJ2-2	CAGGNRRAGTGELFF	TGTGCCGGGGGGAACCGCAGGGCGGGCACCGGGGAGCTGTTTTTT
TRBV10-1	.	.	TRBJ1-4	CASSLTARGEKLFF	TGCGCCAGCAGTCTGACAGCCCGAGGTGAAAAACTGTTTTTT
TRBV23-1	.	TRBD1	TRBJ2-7	CASSHEGGQGNSYEQYF	TGCGCCAGCAGCCACGAGGGGGGACAGGGGAACTCCTACGAGCAGTACTTC
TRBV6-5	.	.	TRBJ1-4	CASSHSETNEKLFF	TGTGCCAGCAGTCACTCCGAGACTAATGAAAAACTGTTTTTT
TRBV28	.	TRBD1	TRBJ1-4	CASSDTGGGEKLFF	TGTGCCAGCAGCGATACAGGGGGAGGTGAAAAACTGTTTTTT
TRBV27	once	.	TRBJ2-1	CASSYTRGFFYNEQFF	TGTGCCAGCAGTTACACCAGGGGTTTCTTTTACAATGAGCAGTTCTTC
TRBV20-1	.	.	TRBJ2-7	CSGADLYEQYF	TGCAGTGGGGCCGACCTCTACGAGCAGTACTTC
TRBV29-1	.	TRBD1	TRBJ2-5	CSTGTGTETQYF	TGCAGCACTGGGACAGGGACCGAGACCCAGTACTTC
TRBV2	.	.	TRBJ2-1	CASSEVQGDNEQFF	TGTGCCAGCAGTGAAGTACAGGGAGACAATGAGCAGTTCTTC
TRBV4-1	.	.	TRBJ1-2	CASSLNTGRGYGYTF	TGCGCCAGCAGCCTTAATACAGGGAGAGGCTATGGCTACACCTTC
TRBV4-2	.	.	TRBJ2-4	CASSQGEFGGKQSSKNIQYF	TGTGCCAGCAGCCAAGGGGAGTTCGGGGGAAAACAATCCTCCAAAAACATTCAGTACTTC
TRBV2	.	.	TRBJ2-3	CASRRRADTQYF	TGTGCCAGCAGGCGTCGCGCAGATACGCAGTATTTT
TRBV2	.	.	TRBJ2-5	CASSDGTPETQYF	TGTGCCAGCAGTGATGGGACACCAGAGACCCAGTACTTC
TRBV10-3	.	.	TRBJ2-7	CAISEPRAGHEQYF	TGTGCCATCAGTGAGCCGAGGGCAGGCCACGAGCAGTACTTC
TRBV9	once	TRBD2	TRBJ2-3	CASSLPYGTSKYF	TGTGCCAGCAGCCTACCTTACGGGACTAGCAAGTATTTT
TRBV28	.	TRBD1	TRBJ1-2	CASSALGQGRHGYTF	TGTGCCAGCAGTGCCTTGGGACAGGGGCGCCATGGCTACACCTTC
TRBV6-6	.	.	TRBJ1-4	CASSYAGLIEKLFF	TGTGCCAGCAGTTACGCGGGTCTTATTGAAAAACTGTTTTTT
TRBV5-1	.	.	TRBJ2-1	CASSLGHTSNEQFF	TGCGCCAGCAGCTTGGGCCATACTTCCAATGAGCAGTTCTTC
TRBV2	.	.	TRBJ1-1	CASREAGGMNTEAFF	TGTGCCAGCAGGGAGGCGGGGGGTATGAACACTGAAGCTTTCTTT
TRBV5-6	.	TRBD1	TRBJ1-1	CASSKRQGNRMNTEAFF	TGTGCCAGCAGCAAGAGACAGGGGAACCGCATGAACACTGAAGCTTTCTTT
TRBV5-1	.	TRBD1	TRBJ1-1	CASSLGRRTGGRWTEAFF	TGCGCCAGCAGCTTGGGACGACGTACAGGGGGTAGGTGGACTGAAGCTTTCTTT
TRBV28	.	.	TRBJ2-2	CASNQTNRESTGELFF	TGTGCCAGCAATCAGACGAACAGGGAGAGTACCGGGGAGCTGTTTTTT
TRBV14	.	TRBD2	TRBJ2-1	CASSQRSRRGGEDEQFF	TGTGCCAGCAGCCAACGCTCCAGGCGGGGGGGAGAGGATGAGCAGTTCTTC
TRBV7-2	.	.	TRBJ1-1	CASSRGRNTPLGDTEAFF	TGTGCCAGCAGCCGTGGGAGGAACACACCTCTTGGGGACACTGAAGCTTTCTTT
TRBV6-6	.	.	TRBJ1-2	CASAAGNYGYTF	TGTGCCAGCGCTGCGGGTAACTATGGCTACACCTTC
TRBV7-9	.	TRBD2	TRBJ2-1	CASRPTSGGRFRDEQFF	TGTGCCAGCAGACCTACTAGCGGGGGGCGATTTCGGGATGAGCAGTTCTTC
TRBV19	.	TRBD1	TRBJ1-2	CASRQGKIEYGYTF	TGTGCCAGTCGACAGGGCAAAATTGAGTATGGCTACACCTTC
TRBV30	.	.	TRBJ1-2	CAWRGPPGGYTF	TGTGCCTGGAGAGGCCCGCCCGGGGGCTACACCTTC
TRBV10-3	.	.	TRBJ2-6	CAISEEYSGANVLTF	TGTGCCATCAGTGAGGAGTACTCTGGGGCCAACGTCCTGACTTTC
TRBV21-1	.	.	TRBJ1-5	CASSRRGWPGKFRNQPQHF	TGTGCCAGCAGCAGACGAGGCTGGCCAGGGAAATTCCGCAATCAGCCCCAGCATTTT
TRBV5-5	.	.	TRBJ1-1	CASSLGVVEGLQAFF	TGTGCCAGCAGCTTGGGGGTCGTGGAGGGGCTGCAAGCTTTCTTT
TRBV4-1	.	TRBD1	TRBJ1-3	CASSQRDRGPGNTIYF	TGCGCCAGCAGCCAAAGGGACAGGGGGCCCGGAAACACCATATATTTT
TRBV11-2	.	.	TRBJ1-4	CASSLERDEKLFF	TGTGCCAGCAGCTTAGAGAGAGATGAAAAACTGTTTTTT
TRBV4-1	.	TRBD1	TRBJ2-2	CASSHLGQGGAGELFF	TGCGCCAGCAGCCATCTTGGACAGGGGGGCGCCGGGGAGCTGTTTTTT
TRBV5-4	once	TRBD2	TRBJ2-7	CASSILSTSGGISYEQYF	TGTGCCAGCAGCATCCTCTCCACTAGCGGGGGGATCTCCTACGAGCAGTACTTC
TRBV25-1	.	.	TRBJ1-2	CASSESYSPGGYTF	TGTGCCAGCAGTGAGTCCTACTCCCCGGGGGGCTACACCTTC
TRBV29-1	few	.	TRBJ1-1	CSVYFAGAGIVDTEAFF	TGCAGCGTCTACTTCGCGGGGGCGGGAATAGTTGACACTGAAGCTTTCTTT
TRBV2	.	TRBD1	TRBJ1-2	CASSSNRGYEPNYGYTF	TGTGCCAGCAGTTCGAACAGGGGTTACGAACCTAACTATGGCTACACCTTC
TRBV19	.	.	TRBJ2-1	CASSGTGHYNEQFF	TGTGCCAGTAGTGGTACGGGACACTACAATGAGCAGTTCTTC
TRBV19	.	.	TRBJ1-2	CASTADSNYGYTF	TGTGCCAGTACCGCAGACTCAAACTATGGCTACACCTTC
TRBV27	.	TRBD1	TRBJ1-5	CASSKCAEDRGPSNQPQHF	TGTGCCAGCAGCAAATGCGCCGAAGACAGGGGGCCTAGCAATCAGCCCCAGCATTTT